This paragraph reports one T cell receptor beta chain. Its antigen is currently unknown. J lost 3 bases, V lost 10 bases, and 15 bases had no gene match. Looked up from germline, CDR1 is LGHDT and CDR2 is YNNKEL (reference sequence). The CDR3 has 15 residues. The entry originates in a study of blood T cells in healthy people across ages. Findings and caveats of the study: Roughly linear declines in TCR beta diversity per million T cells occurred with age. Long-lived donors exceeded aged donors in naive CD4+ cells and diversity.

A J-beta primer mix and a sample-barcoded 5' primer were used in a second PCR of roughly 6 to 12 cycles. A template-switch adaptor with 12 random nucleotides tagged each cDNA molecule. MiXCR, applied by TCRdb to the 5' RACE reads, yields one record per CDR3 protein. Of fewer than 1,000,000 distinct CDR3 sequences in the sample, about half were seen once. The genes are TRBV3-1 and TRBJ2-7, with 7 bases identical to TRBD2. Sequencing input: blood. This sequence originates from a man at least 80 years old in good health. Written as DNA, the CDR3 is TGTGCCACACTAAGCGACGCGGGAGTAAGCTACGAGCAGTACTTC. Encoded protein: CATLSDAGVSYEQYF.